Following are 9 T cell receptor beta chains from one sample sequenced in a study of Graves' ophthalmopathy and Graves' hyperthyroidism. Transcripts of RNA were the source for amplifying TCR beta CDR3 regions. An initial RT-PCR round employing HTBI primers preceded a second-round multiplex PCR. TCRdb reprocessed the multiplex PCR reads via MiXCR and lists one record per CDR3 protein. The table has about 550,000 distinct CDR3 sequences, roughly 39% seen once; the top ten hold over 3.5%. The sample taken for sequencing was peripheral blood or thyroid tissue (not recorded which). These receptors were collected from an adult man with Graves' hyperthyroidism.

Concerning this clonotype: The junction departs from germline at one end; a sequencing error may be responsible. J is TRBJ1-1 and V is TRBV6-6, with D tentatively TRBD1 (6 bases). CDR3 length: 14 residues. Per germline, CDR1 MNHNY and CDR2 SVGAGI (reference sequence). DNA of the CDR3: TGTGCCGGCAGTCGGTTGGAGGGGGGTGGTGAAGCTTTCTTT. This codes for CAGSRLEGGGEAFF.

This clonotype was observed a single time. This sequence joins TRBV10-3 and TRBJ1-5; 8 nucleotides line up with TRBD1. This CDR3 region has 17 residues. Germline V gene data show CDR1 as ENHRY and CDR2 as SYGVKD. The ends lost 10 bases at V and 0 bases at J; junction bases unmatched: 14. The CDR3 loop is CASRPRQGQNSNQPQHF. The CDR3 DNA follows: TGTGCCAGCAGACCACGACAGGGGCAAAATAGCAATCAGCCCCAGCATTTT.

Notes on this clonotype: One junction end disagrees with the germline gene, perhaps due to a read error. The chain is built from TRBV2 and TRBJ2-6; possible D gene TRBD1, 5 bases. Germline V gives CDR1 SNHLY, CDR2 FYNNEI. CDR3 length: 13 amino acids. This CDR3 is CASSVWGRDTEAF. In DNA, the CDR3 is TGTGCCAGCAGTGTGTGGGGCAGAGACACTGAAGCTTTC.

Worth noting for this clonotype: With a much larger clone just one base away, this may be a read error. The CDR3 end shows no conserved phenylalanine or tryptophan, and so a read error is likely. CDR3 nucleotides: TGTGCCAGTAGTATGGGAGCTAACTATGGCTACACCTGC. Its translation: CASSMGANYGYTC. The chain uses TRBV19 and TRBJ1-2; D is unresolved. Per germline, CDR1 LNHDA and CDR2 SQIVND (reference sequence). V shed 3 bases and J shed 0 bases, with 5 bases lying between them. CDR3 size: 13 residues.

In regard to this clonotype: A read error may be the cause here, since a much bigger clone is one base away. The chain couples TRBV6-5 to TRBJ1-2; 9 bases line up with TRBD1. This CDR3 spans 15 amino acids. The junction had 16 bases not matched to a gene; V was cut back by 5 bases and J by 12 bases. Germline V lookup: CDR1 MNHEY, CDR2 SVGAGI. CDR3 bases: TGTGCCAGCAGTACGACCGGGACAGGGTTTCGGGGCCACACCTTC. Its protein is CASSTTGTGFRGHTF.

This clonotype was observed a handful of times. The chain combines TRBV6-5 with TRBJ1-1; 8 bases are a match to TRBD1. The CDR3 has 16 residues. The V gene end was trimmed by 0 bases and the J gene end by 6 bases; junction bases not matched to a gene: 9. In germline, CDR1 is MNHEY, CDR2 SVGAGI. The CDR3 sequence is CASSYSTQGAIAEAFF. The CDR3 region has the DNA TGTGCCAGCAGTTACTCGACGCAGGGGGCTATCGCTGAAGCTTTCTTT.

As concerns this clonotype: This may stem from a read error, because a much larger clone lies one nucleotide away. The chain uses TRBV6-1 and TRBJ1-5, with D possibly matching TRBD1 (5 bases). The CDR3 has 15 residues. V was pared by 8 bases and J by 4 bases, with 18 bases between. Germline lookup yields CDR1 MNHNS and CDR2 SASEGT. The CDR3 DNA reads as TGTGCCAGCGGTTACGGGCAGGGATCAAATCAGCCCCAGCATTTT. Translating gives CASGYGQGSNQPQHF.

This clonotype was counted at least ten times. The rearrangement joins TRBV29-1 to TRBJ1-1; D possibly corresponds to TRBD1 (5 bases). V gave up 4 bases and J gave up 10 bases, with 16 bases separating them. Looked up from germline, CDR1 is SQVTM and CDR2 is ANQGSEA. The CDR3 runs 12 residues. CDR3 residues: CSVGLAGPGAFF. CDR3 nucleotides: TGCAGCGTTGGTTTGGCAGGGCCGGGAGCTTTCTTT.

Ten or more counts support this clonotype. This sequence joins TRBV7-8 and TRBJ1-2; no reliable D call. The ends were cut back, 4 bases at V and 2 bases at J, with 11 bases in the middle. There are 14 residues in the CDR3. CDR1 is SGHVS and CDR2 is FQNEAQ in the germline V gene. CDR3 residues: CASSSRSKNYGYTF. For the CDR3, the DNA is TGTGCCAGCAGCTCGAGATCCAAAAACTATGGCTACACCTTC.